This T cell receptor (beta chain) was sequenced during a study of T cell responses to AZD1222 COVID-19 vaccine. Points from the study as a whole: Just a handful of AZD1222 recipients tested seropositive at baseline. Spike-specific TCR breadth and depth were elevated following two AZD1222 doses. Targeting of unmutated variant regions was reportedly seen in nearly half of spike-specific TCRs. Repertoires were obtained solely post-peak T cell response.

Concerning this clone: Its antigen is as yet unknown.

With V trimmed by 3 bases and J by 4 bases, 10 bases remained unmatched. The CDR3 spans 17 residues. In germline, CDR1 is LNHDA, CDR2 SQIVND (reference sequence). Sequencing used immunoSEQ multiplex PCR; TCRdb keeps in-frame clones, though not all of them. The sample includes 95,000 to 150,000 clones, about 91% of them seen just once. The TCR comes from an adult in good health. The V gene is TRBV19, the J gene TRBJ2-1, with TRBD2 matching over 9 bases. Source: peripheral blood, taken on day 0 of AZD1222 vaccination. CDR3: CASSIGVAGGRYNEQFF. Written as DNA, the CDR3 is TGTGCCAGTAGTATTGGGGTGGCGGGGGGGAGGTACAATGAGCAGTTCTTC.